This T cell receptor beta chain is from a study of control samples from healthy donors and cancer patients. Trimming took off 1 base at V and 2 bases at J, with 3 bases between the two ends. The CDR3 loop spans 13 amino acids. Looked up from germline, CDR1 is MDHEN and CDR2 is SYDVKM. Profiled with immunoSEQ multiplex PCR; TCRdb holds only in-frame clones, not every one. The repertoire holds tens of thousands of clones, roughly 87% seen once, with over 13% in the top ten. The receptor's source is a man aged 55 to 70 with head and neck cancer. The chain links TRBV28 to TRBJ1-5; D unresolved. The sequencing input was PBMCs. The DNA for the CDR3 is TGTGCCAGCAGTTTATCAGGCAATCAGCCCCAGCATTTT. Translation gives CASSLSGNQPQHF.